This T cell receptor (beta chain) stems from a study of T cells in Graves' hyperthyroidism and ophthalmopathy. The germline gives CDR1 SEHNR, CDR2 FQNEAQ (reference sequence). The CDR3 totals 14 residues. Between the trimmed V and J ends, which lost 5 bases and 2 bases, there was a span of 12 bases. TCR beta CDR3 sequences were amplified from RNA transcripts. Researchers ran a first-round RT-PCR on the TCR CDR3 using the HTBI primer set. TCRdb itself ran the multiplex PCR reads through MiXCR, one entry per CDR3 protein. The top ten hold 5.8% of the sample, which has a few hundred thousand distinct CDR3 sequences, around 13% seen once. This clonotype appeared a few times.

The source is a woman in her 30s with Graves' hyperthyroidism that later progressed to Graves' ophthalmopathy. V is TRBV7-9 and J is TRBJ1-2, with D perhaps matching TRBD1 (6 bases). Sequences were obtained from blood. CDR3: CASSNPTGNYGYTF. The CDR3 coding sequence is TGTGCCAGCAGCAACCCGACAGGAAACTATGGCTACACCTTC.